This TCR beta chain came from a study of cytomegalovirus exposure and HLA in healthy donors. CDR3 length: 14 amino acids. The V end lost 4 bases, the J end lost 5 bases, and 14 bases lay between the germline ends. Looked up from germline, CDR1 is KGHSH and CDR2 is LQKENI. The primer mix had 60 Vbeta and 13 Jbeta primers. Produced via immunoSEQ multiplex PCR; TCRdb's table is partial and in-frame only. The table has 150,000 to 200,000 clones, 55% to 70% seen once; the top ten hold 2.8%. The clonotype originates from a woman aged 40 to 50 in good health and CMV-seropositive. V usage is TRBV18 and J usage is TRBJ2-5; D perhaps matches TRBD2 (6 bases). Sequenced: PBMCs. The CDR3 loop is CASSLAAPGETQYF. The CDR3 region has the DNA TGTGCCAGCTCACTAGCGGCCCCCGGGGAGACCCAGTACTTC.